The clone carrying this T cell receptor beta chain appeared a few times. Its cognate antigen is unknown. The data stem from a study of T cells after yellow fever vaccination. Whole-study findings and limits: FACS-sorted repertoires might harbor abundant contaminating clonotypes from the bulk population. Once the booster was given, most primary-vaccination clones reappeared, at about 97% for CD4 and over 70% for CD8.

From germline, CDR1 is SGHRS and CDR2 YFSETQ. Trimming removed 0 bases from V and 6 bases from J; junction bases left unmatched: 2. This CDR3 is 15 amino acids long. They built TCR cDNA with 5'RACE template switching, a step that put in a universal primer site and UMIs. Using its own MiXCR run on the 5' RACE reads, TCRdb lists one record per CDR3 protein. The sample carries some 600,000 distinct CDR3 sequences, about a sixth recorded once. The V call is TRBV5-1, the J call TRBJ2-1; the match to TRBD2 covers 11 bases. This receptor was taken from a man aged 18 to 29 who received the YFV17D yellow fever vaccine. The input for sequencing was PBMCs, taken around 5 days after the first yellow fever vaccination. DNA for the CDR3: TGCGCCAGCAGCTTGGTTAGCGGGGGGGCCAATGAGCAGTTCTTC. Residues: CASSLVSGGANEQFF.